These 17 T cell receptor beta chains came from one sample sequenced in a study of immune reconstitution after stem cell transplant in scleroderma. TCRdb used MiXCR to reprocess the RT-PCR reads, holding one entry per CDR3 protein. The sample contains approximately 5,000 distinct CDR3 sequences, 8.5% of which appear only once. The specimen was taken before or after autologous hematopoietic stem cell transplantation (not recorded which). Receptors were obtained from a male donor with systemic sclerosis.

This clonotype was counted a single time. Being one base from a much bigger clone, this may be a read error. V usage is TRBV7-6 and J usage is TRBJ2-2; 9 nucleotides line up with TRBD2. Germline V lookup: CDR1 SGHVS, CDR2 FNYEAQ. The CDR3 spans 16 residues. In DNA, the CDR3 is TGTGCCAGCAGCGTTTTAGCGGGAGAGGGCACCGGGGAGCTGCTTTTT. Translated: CASSVLAGEGTGELLF.

In its sample, this clonotype was seen a few times. This sequence joins TRBV4-3 and TRBJ2-7; TRBD1 is a possible D gene (6 bases). Germline V gene sequence: CDR1 LGHNA, CDR2 YSLEER. V lost 0 bases and J lost 4, with 10 bases in between. The CDR3 spans 14 residues. The CDR3 DNA is TGCGCCAGCAGCCAAGATCAGGGGTGGTACGAGCAGTACTTC. Protein: CASSQDQGWYEQYF.

This clonotype was seen a handful of times. The V gene is TRBV6-5, the J gene TRBJ2-1; 10 nucleotides align to TRBD1. CDR3 length: 14 amino acids. The J segment lost 5 bases and the V segment lost 5 bases, leaving 3 bases of the junction unmatched. Germline V gives CDR1 MNHEY, CDR2 SVGAGI. The CDR3 protein is CASSRTGGHNEQFF. CDR3 sequence (DNA): TGTGCCAGCAGTCGGACAGGGGGACACAATGAGCAGTTCTTC.

This clonotype occurred a few times. V is TRBV6-5 and J is TRBJ1-1, with D possibly being TRBD1 (5 bases). The CDR3 has 13 residues. The germline V and J ends were trimmed by 2 bases and 4 bases, with 8 bases remaining between them. Germline-derived CDR1 and CDR2 are MNHEY and SVGAGI. CDR3 sequence (DNA): TGTGCCAGCAGTTACGGCGGGGGCACTGAAGCTTTCTTT. It codes for CASSYGGGTEAFF.

The chain uses TRBV12-3 or TRBV12-4 and TRBJ1-3, with no clear D. The ends were cut back, 2 bases at V and 2 bases at J, with 7 bases in the middle. The CDR3 consists of 14 residues. This CDR3 reads CASSLLRAGNTIYF. The CDR3 region has the DNA TGTGCCAGCAGTTTACTCCGGGCTGGAAACACCATATATTTT.

By sample fraction, this clonotype is medium-sized. This chain connects TRBV30 to TRBJ2-7; TRBD1 aligns across 9 bases. Losses at the gene ends were 6 bases for V and 4 bases for J; bases not matched to a gene: 7. The CDR3 is 13 residues long. Germline CDR1 reads GTSNPN; CDR2 reads SVGIG (reference sequence). The CDR3 DNA sequence: TGTGCCTGTACCGGGACAGGGAAATACGAGCAGTACTTC. The encoded protein is CACTGTGKYEQYF. The complete variable domain, with remaining parts taken from reference TRBV30 and TRBJ2-7, reads SQTIHQWPATLVQPVGSPLSLECTVEGTSNPNLYWYRQAAGRGLQLLFYSVGIGQISSEVPQNLSASRPQDRQFILSSKKLLLSDSGFYLCACTGTGKYEQYFGPGTRLTVT.

The chain has TRBV7-2 and TRBJ2-7; possible D gene TRBD2, 5 bases. The CDR3 is made up of 17 amino acids. CDR1 and CDR2 from the germline V gene are SGHTA and FQGNSA. V shed 3 bases and J shed 0 bases, with 18 bases lying between them. CDR3 sequence reads: CASSFPPTGIYSYEQYF. The CDR3 coding sequence is TGTGCCAGCAGCTTTCCTCCGACCGGGATCTACTCCTACGAGCAGTACTTC.

V and J are TRBV30 and TRBJ1-1, with no clear D. This CDR3 comprises 10 residues. The germline V gene has CDR1 GTSNPN and CDR2 SVGIG (reference sequence). V was clipped by 5 bases and J by 6 bases, with 7 bases between them. In DNA, the CDR3 is TGTGCCTGGTCCGGGGCTGAAGCTTTCTTT. Translating it yields CAWSGAEAFF.

The chain carries TRBV28 and TRBJ2-3; D is perhaps TRBD1 (6 bases). V shed 3 bases and J shed 3 bases, with 13 bases lying between them. CDR1 is MDHEN and CDR2 is SYDVKM in the germline V gene. The CDR3 spans 15 residues. CDR3 sequence reads: CASSLLDQGTDTQYF. CDR3 bases: TGTGCCAGCAGTTTGTTGGACCAGGGGACAGATACGCAGTATTTT.

There are a few counts of this clonotype. V and J are TRBV12-3 or TRBV12-4 and TRBJ1-3; 7 bases match TRBD1. The V gene end was trimmed by 4 bases and the J gene end by 0 bases; junction bases not matched to a gene: 9. The CDR3 sequence is 17 residues long. CDR3 loop: CASSSDSEGASGNTIYF. CDR3 bases: TGTGCCAGCAGTTCGGACAGTGAGGGGGCCTCTGGAAACACCATATATTTT.

This clonotype was observed a handful of times. The chain links TRBV6-6 to TRBJ2-2, with D maybe TRBD1 (5 bases). This CDR3 comprises 15 residues. V shed 4 bases and J shed 4 bases, with 13 bases lying between them. Per germline, CDR1 MNHNY and CDR2 SVGAGI (reference sequence). The CDR3: CASSFLQARTGELFF. The CDR3 nucleotides are TGTGCCAGCAGTTTCTTACAGGCACGCACCGGGGAGCTGTTTTTT.

This clonotype rates as medium-sized. This chain joins TRBV6-6 and TRBJ1-1; D remains ambiguous. The CDR3 loop spans 13 amino acids. Trimming cost V 5 bases and J 1 base, with 8 bases left between them. The germline gives CDR1 MNHNY, CDR2 SVGAGI (reference sequence). CDR3 in DNA: TGTGCCAGCAGTGTGGGCCCGAACACTGAAGCTTTCTTT. Translation gives CASSVGPNTEAFF.

This clonotype is classed as medium-sized (0.01 to 0.1%). The V and J genes are TRBV28 and TRBJ2-3; TRBD2 agrees at 14 bases. V trimming: 6 bases; J trimming: 0 bases; junction bases outside the gene matches: 5. This CDR3 is 17 amino acids long. Germline CDR1 and CDR2: MDHEN and SYDVKM. Here the CDR3 reads CASSPGLAGASTDTQYF. The CDR3, as DNA: TGTGCCAGCAGCCCGGGACTAGCGGGAGCTAGCACAGATACGCAGTATTTT.

This clonotype is labeled medium-sized. V and J are TRBV6-2 or TRBV6-3 and TRBJ2-3, with 9 bases identical to TRBD2. Per germline, CDR1 MNHEY and CDR2 SVGEGT. The CDR3 spans 15 residues. V lost 7 bases and J lost 4; bases outside the gene matches: 9. The CDR3 DNA reads as TGTGCCAGCAAGGAAGAGCGGGAGGACGCAGATACGCAGTATTTT. This sequence encodes CASKEEREDADTQYF.

In its sample, this clonotype ranks as medium-sized. The rearrangement links TRBV7-9 to TRBJ1-3; D ambiguous. Germline CDR1 reads SEHNR; CDR2 reads FQNEAQ (reference sequence). V lost 3 bases and J 2 bases, leaving 8 bases between the germline ends. The CDR3 contains 14 residues. This CDR3 is CASSLNGAGNTIYF. Here the CDR3 DNA reads TGTGCCAGCAGCTTGAACGGGGCTGGAAACACCATATATTTT.

This clonotype is medium-sized by share. The gene calls are TRBV2 and TRBJ2-7; D tentatively reads TRBD1 or TRBD2 (6 bases each). V shed 5 bases and J shed 6 bases, with 17 bases lying between them. CDR3 length equals 14 residues. CDR1 and CDR2 (germline): SNHLY, FYNNEI. The CDR3 here is CASSRGTQLSEQYF. CDR3 in DNA: TGTGCCAGCAGTCGCGGGACACAACTCTCCGAGCAGTACTTC.

This clonotype is medium-sized within its sample. The rearrangement joins TRBV6-2 or TRBV6-3 to TRBJ2-7; D possibly matches TRBD1 or TRBD2 (6 bases each). The length of the CDR3 is 17 residues. Germline CDR1 reads MNHEY; CDR2 reads SVGEGT. V lost 0 bases and J 0 bases, leaving 15 bases between the germline ends. The CDR3 region has the DNA TGTGCCAGCAGTTACTCGCGGGATTGGGGACACTCCTACGAGCAGTACTTC. The encoded protein is CASSYSRDWGHSYEQYF.